This passage covers 30 T cell receptor beta chains from one sample sequenced in a study of cytomegalovirus exposure and HLA in healthy donors. PCR used 60 Vbeta primers and 13 Jbeta primers. Clones were read by immunoSEQ multiplex PCR, and TCRdb kept only the in-frame ones, dropping some. Among tens of thousands of clones, 75% to 85% were seen once, and the ten largest hold just over 50%. Material: PBMCs. These receptors were taken from a man aged 50-59 years in good health and CMV-seropositive.

The chain carries TRBV2 and TRBJ2-3; TRBD2 agrees at 10 bases. Per germline, CDR1 SNHLY and CDR2 FYNNEI. The length of the CDR3 is 16 residues. After removal of 2 bases from V and 2 bases from J, the junction contained 4 bases not matched to a gene. This chain's CDR3 is CASSEMTSGPTDTQYF. Here the CDR3 DNA reads TGTGCCAGCAGTGAAATGACTAGCGGGCCCACAGATACGCAGTATTTT.

This clone has a single count. The CDR3 region has the DNA TGTGCTAGTTCCTTCGCCCAGGGGGGTATGGGAAACACCATATATTTT. Encoded protein: CASSFAQGGMGNTIYF. This chain connects TRBV12-5 to TRBJ1-3, with TRBD1 identical over 7 bases. The CDR3 length is 16 residues. The germline CDR1 and CDR2 sequences are LGHNT and FRNRAP. Germline trimming cut 8 bases from V and 4 bases from J; bases unmatched to any gene: 14.

The rearrangement links TRBV6-4 to TRBJ2-3; TRBD2 aligns across 9 bases. Germline V lookup: CDR1 MRHNA, CDR2 SNTAGT. V gave up 2 bases and J gave up 6 bases; unmatched junction bases: 6. The CDR3 has 15 amino acids. In DNA, the CDR3 is TGTGCCAGCAGTGACCAGGCGGGGGGGTACGATACGCAGTATTTT. The encoded protein is CASSDQAGGYDTQYF.

The chain links TRBV5-1 to TRBJ2-7; D not resolved. Germline V CDR1 and CDR2: SGHRS, YFSETQ. Deletions cut 1 base from V and 4 bases from J, with 6 bases between. This CDR3 contains 12 residues. CDR3 DNA sequence: TGCGCCAGCAGCTTGAACGGGTACGAGCAGTACTTC. It is translated as CASSLNGYEQYF.

The chain uses TRBV4-2 and TRBJ1-2; 8 positions match TRBD1. This CDR3 contains 15 residues. V was clipped by 0 bases and J by 8 bases; unmatched bases: 8. In germline, CDR1 is LGHNA, CDR2 YNFKEQ. The CDR3 bases are TGTGCCAGCAGCCAAGAAAATGCAGGGGGCGAAGGCTACACCTTC. As protein: CASSQENAGGEGYTF.

Comment on this clone: Other DNA sequences in this sample translate to the same CDR3. V usage is TRBV25-1 and J usage is TRBJ2-7; TRBD1 aligns across 9 bases. With 11 bases clipped from V and 6 bases from J, the junction kept 8 bases outside the gene matches. The germline V gene encodes CDR1 MGHDK and CDR2 SYGVNS. The CDR3 has 12 amino acids. CDR3 DNA: TGTGCCTCCTGGACAGGGGACGGCGAGCAGTACTTC. This encodes CASWTGDGEQYF.

The chain links TRBV5-6 to TRBJ1-3, with D perhaps matching TRBD1 (6 bases). The length of the CDR3 is 18 residues. Trimming shortened V by 2 bases and J by 1 base, and 19 bases separated the two germline ends. Looked up from germline, CDR1 is SGHDT and CDR2 is YYEEEE. CDR3: CASSFWTAPSFSGNTIYF. In nucleotides, the CDR3 is TGTGCCAGCAGCTTTTGGACAGCCCCGAGTTTTTCTGGAAACACCATATATTTT.

The chain links TRBV7-9 to TRBJ1-1; 7 bases map to TRBD1. Germline CDR1 is SEHNR and CDR2 is FQNEAQ (reference sequence). The CDR3 sequence is 16 residues long. V shed 5 bases, J shed 1 base, and the junction held 10 bases outside the gene matches. In nucleotides, the CDR3 is TGTGCCAGCAGCGGAATCATGGGACAGTCGAACACTGAAGCTTTCTTT. Its translation: CASSGIMGQSNTEAFF.

The chain combines TRBV19 with TRBJ1-5; D call uncertain. The ends were cut back, 7 bases at V and 2 bases at J, with 18 bases in the middle. The CDR3 is 16 residues long. CDR1 and CDR2 (germline): LNHDA, SQIVND (reference sequence). DNA for the CDR3: TGTGCCAGTATGCCCTTTGGAGGGAAGGGCAATCAGCCCCAGCATTTT. It specifies CASMPFGGKGNQPQHF. Together with reference TRBV19 and TRBJ1-5, the CDR3 gives the full variable domain: DGGITQSPKYLFRKEGQNVTLSCEQNLNHDAMYWYRQDPGQGLRLIYYSQIVNDFQKGDIAEGYSVSREKKESFPLTVTSAQKNPTAFYLCASMPFGGKGNQPQHFGDGTRLSIL.

The chain uses TRBV20-1 and TRBJ2-3; D is unclear. Trimming removed 6 bases at V and 4 bases at J, with 8 bases between. The CDR3 extends over 11 amino acids. CDR1 is DFQATT and CDR2 is SNEGSKA in the germline V gene (reference sequence). The DNA for the CDR3 is TGCAGTGCGGAACAGTCAGATACGCAGTATTTT. Protein sequence: CSAEQSDTQYF.

The J gene is TRBJ2-1, the V gene TRBV5-8; D is possibly TRBD2 (7 bases). CDR3 length equals 15 residues. From germline, CDR1 is SGHTS and CDR2 YDEGEE. The V end was cut by 6 bases, the J end by 10 bases, with 23 bases between. CDR3 nucleotides: TGTGCCAGCAACCGGCAACTGTCGGGGGGCGGCGAGCAGTTCTTC. Translation: CASNRQLSGGGEQFF.

On this clone: At one end, the junction sequence differs from germline, possibly due to a read error. Other DNA sequences within the sample encode an identical CDR3. The genes are TRBV7-9 and TRBJ2-7; 12 bases are a match to TRBD1. The CDR3 covers 14 residues. Germline CDR1 SEHNR, CDR2 FQNEAQ (reference sequence). The CDR3 is CSSSLGQGAYEQYF. The CDR3, as DNA: TGTTCCAGCAGCTTGGGACAGGGGGCATACGAGCAGTACTTC.

This chain connects TRBV7-3 to TRBJ1-1; no clear D. The CDR3 has 14 residues. V was shortened by 4 bases and J by 4 bases, with 13 bases between the two germline ends. Germline lookup yields CDR1 SGHTA and CDR2 FQGTGA. The CDR3 loop reads CASSSLRVGTEAFF. The DNA of the CDR3 is TGTGCCAGCAGCTCTTTACGGGTGGGCACTGAAGCTTTCTTT.

The J gene is TRBJ2-7, the V gene TRBV13; 7 bases are a match to TRBD1. This CDR3 is built from 13 residues. Germline V gives CDR1 PRHDT, CDR2 FYEKMQ (reference sequence). Unmatched junction bases numbered 6, after V lost 3 bases and J lost 7 bases. CDR3 DNA: TGTGCCAGCAGCTTCCGGGACAGTCGGGAGCAGTACTTC. Its protein is CASSFRDSREQYF. Supplemented by reference TRBV13 and TRBJ2-7, the full variable domain reads AAGVIQSPRHLIKEKRETATLKCYPIPRHDTVYWYQQGPGQDPQFLISFYEKMQSDKGSIPDRFSAQQFSDYHSELNMSSLELGDSALYFCASSFRDSREQYFGPGTRLTVT.

Details on this clone: Germline is not matched at one junction end, which may reflect a read error. V and J are TRBV5-1 and TRBJ2-7; D is perhaps TRBD2 (6 bases). There are 14 residues in the CDR3. Germline CDR1 SGHRS, CDR2 YFSETQ. DNA of the CDR3: TGCGCCAGCCGCGACTACGGGGACTCCTACGCGCAGTACTTC. This translates into CASRDYGDSYAQYF.

The chain couples TRBV6-1 to TRBJ2-7; D may be TRBD2 (5 bases). With 7 bases removed from V and 6 bases from J, the gap between germline ends came to 19 bases. Per germline, CDR1 MNHNS and CDR2 SASEGT. This CDR3 comprises 14 residues. This CDR3 reads CASTREGALFEQYF. CDR3 bases: TGTGCCAGCACAAGAGAGGGAGCGCTTTTCGAGCAGTACTTC.

The chain links TRBV2 to TRBJ2-1; the match to TRBD2 covers 7 bases. CDR1 and CDR2 from the germline V gene are SNHLY and FYNNEI. CDR3 length: 14 amino acids. The V segment lost 3 bases and the J segment 10 bases; nucleotides outside the gene matches: 9. The CDR3 sequence: CASSERETPGEQFF. The CDR3 DNA follows: TGTGCCAGCAGTGAGCGGGAGACCCCAGGAGAGCAGTTCTTC.

This chain joins TRBV29-1 and TRBJ2-5; maybe TRBD2 (5 bases). V lost 6 bases to trimming and J lost 3 bases, with 17 bases between them. Germline CDR1 and CDR2: SQVTM and ANQGSEA. The CDR3 is 14 residues long. The CDR3 nucleotides read TGCAGCGTCGGAGGTGGAGATCTGGAAGAGACCCAGTACTTC. This codes for CSVGGGDLEETQYF.

This chain joins TRBV2 and TRBJ2-7, with D possibly matching TRBD1 (6 bases). Germline loops: CDR1 SNHLY, CDR2 FYNNEI. V was shortened by 6 bases and J by 0 bases, with 12 bases between the two germline ends. The CDR3 is made up of 14 amino acids. This chain's CDR3 is CASRGTRGSYEQYF. CDR3 bases: TGTGCCAGCAGAGGGACACGGGGCTCCTACGAGCAGTACTTC.

The gene calls are TRBV19 and TRBJ2-6; a weak D match, TRBD1 (6 bases). The CDR3 spans 18 residues. Trimming shortened V by 6 bases and J by 0 bases, and 18 bases separated the two germline ends. Germline V gene lookup returns CDR1 LNHDA and CDR2 SQIVND (reference sequence). CDR3 residues: CASRLPTGPRSGANVLTF. The CDR3 nucleotides read TGTGCCAGTAGACTCCCTACAGGGCCCCGCTCTGGGGCCAACGTCCTGACTTTC.

This clone has a handful of counts. This chain connects TRBV7-2 to TRBJ2-1; TRBD2 matches 8 bases. Germline CDR1 SGHTA, CDR2 FQGNSA. Trimming cost V 1 base and J 7 bases; bases outside gene matches: 6. The CDR3 has 15 residues. As DNA, the CDR3 is TGTGCCAGCAGCTTAGGCAGCGGGGGTACGAATGAGCAGTTCTTC. Encoded protein: CASSLGSGGTNEQFF. Complete variable domain (other parts from reference TRBV7-2 and TRBJ2-1): GAGVSQSPSNKVTEKGKDVELRCDPISGHTALYWYRQSLGQGLEFLIYFQGNSAPDKSGLPSDRFSAERTGGSVSTLTIQRTQQEDSAVYLCASSLGSGGTNEQFFGPGTRLTVL.

This chain joins TRBV10-1 and TRBJ1-1; 7 bases map to TRBD1. Germline loops: CDR1 WNHNN, CDR2 SYGVQD (reference sequence). The CDR3 contains 13 residues. J lost 5 bases, V lost 6 bases, and 6 bases had no gene match. The CDR3 protein is CASSLGGQTEAFF. The CDR3 nucleotides are TGCGCCAGCAGCTTAGGGGGACAGACTGAAGCTTTCTTT.

This chain uses TRBV7-2 with TRBJ1-1, with 7 bases identical to TRBD1. CDR3 length: 14 residues. The V gene end was trimmed by 0 bases and the J gene end by 7 bases; junction bases not matched to a gene: 5. Germline CDR1 and CDR2: SGHTA and FQGNSA. The CDR3, as DNA: TGTGCCAGCAGCTTAGCCGGGACAGAGTTTGAAGCTTTCTTT. This codes for CASSLAGTEFEAFF.

The chain links TRBV7-9 to TRBJ2-7, with 8 positions matching TRBD2. The CDR3 spans 17 residues. Trimming at V came to 1 base and at J to 0 bases, leaving 8 bases not matched to a gene. The germline V gene has CDR1 SEHNR and CDR2 FQNEAQ (reference sequence). The DNA for the CDR3 is TGTGCCAGCAGCTTAGACAGAGCGGGAGACCTCTCCTACGAGCAGTACTTC. Encoded protein: CASSLDRAGDLSYEQYF.

The chain joins TRBV27 to TRBJ2-1; possibly TRBD1 for D (5 bases). Germline loops: CDR1 MNHEY, CDR2 SMNVEV (reference sequence). V lost 9 bases and J 1 base, leaving 13 bases between the germline ends. CDR3 length equals 14 residues. DNA for the CDR3: TGTGCCAGTGGCAAGGGGATTTCCTACAATGAGCAGTTCTTC. Its protein is CASGKGISYNEQFF.

By sample fraction, this clone is medium-sized (0.01 to 0.1%). Other DNA sequences in the same sample also yield this CDR3. The chain has TRBV10-3 and TRBJ2-1; 7 bases are shared with TRBD1. CDR1 and CDR2 (germline): ENHRY, SYGVKD. The CDR3 consists of 16 residues. V was clipped by 3 bases and J by 2 bases; unmatched bases: 7. CDR3 loop: CAISDADRDPYNEQFF. In nucleotides, the CDR3 is TGTGCCATCAGTGACGCAGACAGGGACCCCTACAATGAGCAGTTCTTC.

This chain links TRBV29-1 with TRBJ2-7; no firm D call. The CDR3 sequence is 13 residues long. The germline V gene encodes CDR1 SQVTM and CDR2 ANQGSEA. The V end was cut by 4 bases, the J end by 3 bases, with 13 bases between. CDR3 bases: TGCAGCGTTGGGCCAGGCGAATACTACGAGCAGTACTTC. Protein sequence: CSVGPGEYYEQYF.

The chain is built from TRBV5-1 and TRBJ2-2; a possible D gene is TRBD2 (6 bases). The V end lost 3 bases, the J end lost 4 bases, and 10 bases lay between the germline ends. The CDR3 runs 14 residues. Germline CDR1 is SGHRS and CDR2 is YFSETQ. DNA for the CDR3: TGCGCCAGCAGCTCGGAGGGTGGCACCGGGGAGCTGTTTTTT. Translation: CASSSEGGTGELFF.

V gene TRBV20-1 combines with J gene TRBJ2-3; the D is unclear. The germline gives CDR1 DFQATT, CDR2 SNEGSKA (reference sequence). The CDR3 has 11 residues. The CDR3 DNA reads TGCAGCGCCCCGGGCACAGATACGCAGTATTTT. Its translation is CSAPGTDTQYF.

V is TRBV6-1 and J is TRBJ1-1, with 7 bases that match TRBD1. V lost 5 bases and J lost 7; bases outside the gene matches: 4. This CDR3 comprises 12 residues. The germline gives CDR1 MNHNS, CDR2 SASEGT. DNA for the CDR3: TGTGCCAGCAGTTCCGGACAGGTTGAAGCTTTCTTT. Residues: CASSSGQVEAFF.